This section outlines one T cell receptor (beta chain) sequence together with its context. This receptor's antigen is unknown. No clone much larger than this one lies a single base away; base qualities are absent. To sequence the TCRbeta CDR3 region, genomic DNA was isolated from the sorted cells. The immunoSEQ Assay was used for sequencing of TCRbeta CDR3 regions. The table was pulled from immuneACCESS by TCRdb, which kept in-frame rearrangements only. Such tables lose some clones; where checked, under half of the loss comes from unresolved V genes, and the rest has no known cause. This sample comprises almost 80,000 clones, about 83% of them detected only once. Approximately 25% of the sample belongs to the ten largest clones. The trial excluded patients who had a history of autoimmune disease or were on systemic immunosuppression. In every dose cohort, peripheral blood was drawn for TCR sequencing at baseline, cycle 4 day 1, and cycle 7 day 1. The samples were taken from a phase I, first-in-human, multicenter, open-label dose-escalation trial of ivuxolimab. Adults with locally advanced or metastatic melanoma, renal cell, hepatocellular, or head and neck squamous cell carcinoma were enrolled in the trial. CD4+ and CD8+ T cells were sorted separately from peripheral blood before TCR sequencing.

A distance of 19 bases separates the germline ends of V and J, which lose 9 bases and 7 bases respectively. The CDR3, from cysteine to phenylalanine, totals 15 residues. CDR3 DNA is the only sequence kept; it has 45 bases, read in frame from the first base. The germline V gene (reference sequence) supplies CDR1 LNHDA and CDR2 SQIVND. The source of the sample is a study of OX40 agonist ivuxolimab in advanced cancers. In terms of the full investigation: Ivuxolimab, which targeted the costimulatory receptor OX40 (CD134), was an agonistic, fully human IgG2 monoclonal antibody. Intravenous ivuxolimab was administered to patients every 2 weeks at six dose levels: 0.01, 0.1, 0.3, 1.5, 3 and 10 mg/kg. Prior anti-PD-1, anti-PD-L1 or anti-CTLA-4 therapy was permitted, and about two fifths of dose-escalation patients had received checkpoint inhibitors. The paper describes the monotherapy dose-escalation part (N of about 47 patients) of the phase I trial of ivuxolimab. The point of sequencing TCRbeta in the periphery was to test whether ivuxolimab changed TCR sequence diversity and drove clonal T-cell expansion. A male proportion of nearly 85% and a mean age of 60 years, ranging from roughly 23 to 80, were recorded for the dose-escalation cohort. Of the roughly 51 patients in dose escalation, some 19 had hepatocellular carcinoma, approximately 15 had melanoma, 9 had renal cell carcinoma and 9 had head and neck cancer. Partial responses occurred in three dose-escalation patients, of whom one had hepatocellular carcinoma and two had cutaneous melanoma.

On the study overall, not on this receptor specifically: On average, CD8+ T cells showed more expanded clones than CD4+ T cells after ivuxolimab. Antigen specificity was not determined for the clonally expanded peripheral T cells. Low levels of normalized T-cell clonal expansion were also seen in some patients who did not respond. At doses from 0.1 to 3.0 mg/kg, clonal expansion was seen in both CD4+ and CD8+ blood T cells between baseline and week 6. In the 0.1-3.0 mg/kg groups, partial responders had among the lowest normalized peripheral clonal expansion, particularly in CD8+ T cells.

The chain links TRBV19 with TRBJ1-6; TRBD1 might be the D gene, on 6 matching bases. The TCR comes from an adult with an advanced solid tumor such as melanoma, head and neck, liver or kidney cancer. Material: CD4+ or CD8+ T cells sorted from blood, obtained in a trial of the OX40 agonist ivuxolimab. The CDR3 has the sequence CASRSGDNSNSPLHF. The nucleotide sequence is given as TGTGCCAGCCGGTCGGGGGACAACTCGAATTCACCCCTCCACTTT.